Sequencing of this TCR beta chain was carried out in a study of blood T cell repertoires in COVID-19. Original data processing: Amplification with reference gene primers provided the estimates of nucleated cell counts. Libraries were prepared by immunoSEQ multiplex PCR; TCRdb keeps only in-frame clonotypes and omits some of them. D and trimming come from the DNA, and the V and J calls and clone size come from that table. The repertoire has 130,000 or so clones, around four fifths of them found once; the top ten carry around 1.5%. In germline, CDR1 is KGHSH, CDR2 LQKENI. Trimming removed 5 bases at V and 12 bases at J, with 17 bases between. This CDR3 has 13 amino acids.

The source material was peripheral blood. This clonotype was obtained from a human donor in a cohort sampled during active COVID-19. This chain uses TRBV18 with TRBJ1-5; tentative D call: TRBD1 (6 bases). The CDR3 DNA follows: TGTGCCAGCTCAGCGATCCGGGACAATTACCAGCATTTT. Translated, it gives CASSAIRDNYQHF.